The present entry profiles one T cell receptor (beta chain) with its context. Its antigen is undetermined. Profiled with immunoSEQ multiplex PCR; TCRdb holds only in-frame clones, not every one. This sample has approximately 71,000 clones; 91% occur once, and the top ten carry approximately 3.4%. A 120-subject validation cohort, separate from the approximately 720-subject first cohort, supplied the donors. The data were obtained in a study of cytomegalovirus exposure and HLA in healthy donors. Findings of the study overall: Confirmation in vitro established that a few CMV-associated chains were specific for CMV antigens. The study listed under 200 cytomegalovirus-associated TCR beta chains.

V lost 3 bases to trimming and J lost 5 bases, with 19 bases between them. Germline CDR1 is ENHRY and CDR2 is SYGVKD. CDR3 length: 16 residues. Material for sequencing was PBMCs. The sequence derives from a young man in good health and CMV-seronegative. This chain joins TRBV10-3 and TRBJ2-5; D possibly corresponds to TRBD2 (5 bases). CDR3 nucleotides: TGTGCCATCAGTGACGGGCGGGCGGATCTCCAGGAGACCCAGTACTTC. The encoded protein is CAISDGRADLQETQYF.